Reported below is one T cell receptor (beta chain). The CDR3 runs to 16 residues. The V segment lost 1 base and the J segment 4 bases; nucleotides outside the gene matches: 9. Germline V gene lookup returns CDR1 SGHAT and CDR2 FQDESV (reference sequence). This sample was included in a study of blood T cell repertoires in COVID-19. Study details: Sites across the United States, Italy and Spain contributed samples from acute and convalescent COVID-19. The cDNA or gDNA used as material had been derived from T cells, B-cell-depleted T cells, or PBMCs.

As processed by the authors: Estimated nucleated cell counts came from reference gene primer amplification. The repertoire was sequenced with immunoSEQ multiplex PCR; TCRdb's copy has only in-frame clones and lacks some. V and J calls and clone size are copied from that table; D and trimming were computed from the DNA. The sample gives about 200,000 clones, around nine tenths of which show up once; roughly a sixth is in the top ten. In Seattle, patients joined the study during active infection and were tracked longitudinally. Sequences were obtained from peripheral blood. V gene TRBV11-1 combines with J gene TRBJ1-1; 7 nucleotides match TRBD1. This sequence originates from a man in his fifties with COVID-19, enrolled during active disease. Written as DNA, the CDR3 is TGTGCCAGCAGCTTAGTAGGGCCAGGGGGAGGCACTGAAGCTTTCTTT. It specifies CASSLVGPGGGTEAFF.